The next 20 T cell receptor beta chains were all read from a single sample in a study of shared clonotypes between healthy human individuals. TCRdb keeps only in-frame clones here, not all; method: immunoSEQ multiplex PCR. The top ten hold roughly 0.06% of the sample, which has hundreds of thousands of clones, around 96% seen once. The sample comprised naive CD4+ T cells sorted from blood. Subset reported: CD45RA+ positively selected. These receptors came from a young woman in good health.

This chain uses TRBV25-1 with TRBJ1-1, with 12 bases that match TRBD1. The CDR3 runs to 16 residues. Unmatched junction bases numbered 7, after V lost 4 bases and J lost 4 bases. CDR1 and CDR2 from the germline V gene are MGHDK and SYGVNS. CDR3 residues: CASSGASGQGATEAFF. The CDR3 coding sequence is TGTGCCAGCAGTGGAGCTTCGGGACAGGGGGCCACTGAAGCTTTCTTT.

V gene TRBV5-1 combines with J gene TRBJ2-7, with D tentatively TRBD1 (6 bases). Germline assignment: CDR1 SGHRS and CDR2 YFSETQ. V was clipped by 4 bases and J by 3 bases, with 20 bases between them. The length of the CDR3 is 16 residues. CDR3 loop: CASSPTLQGQSYEQYF. For the CDR3, the DNA is TGCGCCAGCAGCCCAACCCTGCAAGGACAGAGCTACGAGCAGTACTTC.

V and J are TRBV6-5 and TRBJ1-5; TRBD1 agrees at 7 bases. Germline V gene data show CDR1 as MNHEY and CDR2 as SVGAGI. CDR3 length: 14 amino acids. With 6 bases clipped from V and 0 bases from J, the junction kept 2 bases outside the gene matches. CDR3: CASRRTGSNQPQHF. In DNA, the CDR3 is TGTGCCAGCAGGAGGACAGGTAGCAATCAGCCCCAGCATTTT.

Only one count was recorded for this clone. The V call is TRBV6-5, the J call TRBJ2-3, with no clear D. CDR1 MNHEY and CDR2 SVGAGI come from the germline V gene. The CDR3 is 16 amino acids. Trimming removed 3 bases from V and 3 bases from J, with 16 bases in between. This CDR3 is CASSYSWTPRTDTQYF. CDR3 DNA: TGTGCCAGCAGTTATAGTTGGACCCCGAGAACAGATACGCAGTATTTT.

V and J are TRBV15 and TRBJ2-1; maybe TRBD1 (5 bases). The CDR3 has 14 residues. Trimming took 8 bases from V and 2 from J, leaving 13 bases between them. CDR1 is LNHNV, CDR2 YYDKDF, per germline (reference sequence). The CDR3 DNA follows: TGTGCCACCTCGATGGGGCAGACCTACAATGAGCAGTTCTTC. Protein: CATSMGQTYNEQFF.

This chain links TRBV7-9 with TRBJ2-7, with 9 bases aligning to TRBD2. The CDR3 sequence is 14 residues long. The V gene's germline CDR1 is SEHNR and CDR2 FQNEAQ (reference sequence). Trimming removed 6 bases from V and 1 base from J; junction bases left unmatched: 4. The CDR3 loop is CASSYSGGSYEQYF. CDR3 coding DNA: TGTGCCAGCAGTTATAGCGGGGGTTCCTACGAGCAGTACTTC.

In the case of this clone: The sample has other DNA sequences that encode this CDR3 too. This chain joins TRBV18 and TRBJ2-7; D is ambiguous. The length of the CDR3 is 12 residues. The V and J ends lost 3 bases and 2 bases respectively, with 5 bases between them. Germline V gives CDR1 KGHSH, CDR2 LQKENI. DNA for the CDR3: TGTGCCAGCTCACCCACTACCTACGAGCAGTACTTC. This sequence encodes CASSPTTYEQYF.

The CDR3 DNA is TGTGCCAGCAGCTTAGACTCAGAGTACGAGCAGTACTTC. As protein: CASSLDSEYEQYF. The V call is TRBV11-2, the J call TRBJ2-5; D gene ambiguous. The end of the DNA fits TRBJ2-7 better, so the J call may be wrong. The germline gives CDR1 SGHAT, CDR2 FQNNGV. The CDR3 is 13 residues long.

The chain couples TRBV11-2 to TRBJ1-4; TRBD1 is a possible D gene (6 bases). This CDR3 has 15 amino acids. V was shortened by 2 bases and J by 7 bases, with 14 bases between the two germline ends. The germline gives CDR1 SGHAT, CDR2 FQNNGV. The CDR3 DNA sequence: TGTGCCAGCAGCTTATCGCCAGGGGCGGGTGAAAAACTGTTTTTT. Residues: CASSLSPGAGEKLFF.

The rearrangement joins TRBV6-4 to TRBJ2-2, with 7 positions matching TRBD2. The germline V gene has CDR1 MRHNA and CDR2 SNTAGT. The CDR3 runs 17 residues. After removal of 4 bases from V and 3 bases from J, the junction contained 11 bases not matched to a gene. The DNA for the CDR3 is TGTGCCAGCAGTGTTTCATTAGGGGACTACTACACCGGGGAGCTGTTTTTT. Encoded protein: CASSVSLGDYYTGELFF.

The gene calls are TRBV7-9 and TRBJ2-7, with TRBD2 identical over 8 bases. Germline values: CDR1 SEHNR, CDR2 FQNEAQ (reference sequence). Trimming cost V 5 bases and J 0 bases; bases outside gene matches: 12. The CDR3 totals 17 residues. The CDR3 nucleotides are TGTGCCAGCAGCCCCCCCCCTAGCGGGCCCTTCTCCTACGAGCAGTACTTC. It codes for CASSPPPSGPFSYEQYF. The full variable domain, rest sourced from reference TRBV7-9 and TRBJ2-7, is DTGVSQNPRHKITKRGQNVTFRCDPISEHNRLYWYRQTLGQGPEFLTYFQNEAQLEKSRLLSDRFSAERPKGSFSTLEIQRTEQGDSAMYLCASSPPPSGPFSYEQYFGPGTRLTVT.

This clone was seen a single time. The J gene is TRBJ2-7, the V gene TRBV5-4; perhaps D is TRBD1 or TRBD2 (5 bases each). Trimming removed 2 bases from V and 7 bases from J, with 13 bases in between. Germline CDR1 reads SGHNT; CDR2 reads YYREEE (reference sequence). CDR3 length: 13 amino acids. CDR3 coding DNA: TGTGCCAGCAGCTTCGTAAGTGGGGGAGAGCAGTACTTC. Translation: CASSFVSGGEQYF. Full variable domain (remainder filled in from reference TRBV5-4 and TRBJ2-7): ETGVTQSPTHLIKTRGQQVTLRCSSQSGHNTVSWYQQALGQGPQFIFQYYREEENGRGNFPPRFSGLQFPNYSSELNVNALELDDSALYLCASSFVSGGEQYFGPGTRLTVT.

In regard to this clone: Other DNA sequences within the sample encode an identical CDR3. This chain connects TRBV28 to TRBJ2-7; no definite D call. The V and J ends lost 5 bases and 7 bases respectively, with 12 bases between them. The CDR3 is 12 residues long. From germline, CDR1 is MDHEN and CDR2 SYDVKM. In nucleotides, the CDR3 is TGTGCCAGCAGTCTTCCCCTTGGGGAGCAGTACTTC. Its protein product is CASSLPLGEQYF.

The rearrangement links TRBV25-1 to TRBJ2-3; weak D call: TRBD2 (5 bases). The germline gives CDR1 MGHDK, CDR2 SYGVNS. The CDR3 extends over 15 amino acids. V lost 4 bases to trimming and J lost 1 base, with 12 bases between them. The CDR3 loop is CASSVSGWGTDTQYF. In nucleotides, the CDR3 is TGTGCCAGCAGTGTTTCGGGATGGGGCACAGATACGCAGTATTTT. The entire variable domain, with the rest obtained from reference TRBV25-1 and TRBJ2-3, is as follows: EADIYQTPRYLVIGTGKKITLECSQTMGHDKMYWYQQDPGMELHLIHYSYGVNSTEKGDLSSESTVSRIRTEHFPLTLESARPSHTSQYLCASSVSGWGTDTQYFGPGTRLTVL.

The chain joins TRBV5-1 to TRBJ2-7; 9 bases match TRBD2. The CDR3 totals 14 residues. The V and J ends lost 6 bases and 7 bases, in that order; junction bases with no gene match: 11. The germline V gene encodes CDR1 SGHRS and CDR2 YFSETQ. The CDR3 sequence: CASNSGTSLTEQYF. In DNA form, the CDR3 reads TGCGCCAGCAACTCCGGGACTAGCCTCACGGAGCAGTACTTC.

The genes are TRBV4-1 and TRBJ2-1, with D perhaps being TRBD1 or TRBD2 (5 bases each). Between the trimmed V and J ends, which lost 3 bases and 2 bases, there was a span of 11 bases. The V gene's germline CDR1 is MGHRA and CDR2 YSYEKL. CDR3 length equals 15 residues. In DNA form, the CDR3 reads TGCGCCAGCAGCCAGCCGGGACGAACCTACAATGAGCAGTTCTTC. It specifies CASSQPGRTYNEQFF.

The chain carries TRBV28 and TRBJ2-3; 10 nucleotides align to TRBD2. CDR3 length equals 15 residues. J gave up 3 bases and V 4 bases, and 4 bases lay outside the gene matches. CDR1 and CDR2 (germline): MDHEN, SYDVKM. DNA for the CDR3: TGTGCCAGCAGTTCCGGGACTAGCGAGACAGATACGCAGTATTTT. Its translation is CASSSGTSETDTQYF.

This chain uses TRBV28 with TRBJ2-5; tentative D call: TRBD2 (5 bases). The J call may be incorrect, as the DNA end agrees better with TRBJ2-7. The CDR3 extends over 13 amino acids. Per germline, CDR1 MDHEN and CDR2 SYDVKM. The CDR3 loop reads CASSKGDDYEQYF. CDR3 nucleotides: TGTGCCAGCAGTAAGGGAGATGACTACGAGCAGTACTTC.

J is TRBJ2-2 and V is TRBV2, with D possibly TRBD2 on 5 matching bases. CDR1 is SNHLY, CDR2 FYNNEI, per germline. This CDR3 contains 13 residues. V was clipped by 3 bases and J by 6 bases, with 8 bases between them. This CDR3 reads CASSETGAGELFF. For the CDR3, the DNA is TGTGCCAGCAGTGAGACCGGGGCCGGGGAGCTGTTTTTT. Variable domain in full (rest from reference TRBV2 and TRBJ2-2): EPEVTQTPSHQVTQMGQEVILRCVPISNHLYFYWYRQILGQKVEFLVSFYNNEISEKSEIFDDQFSVERPDGSNFTLKIRSTKLEDSAMYFCASSETGAGELFFGEGSRLTVL.

This clone came up once. This rearrangement joins TRBV28 to TRBJ2-3; D gene ambiguous. V was shortened by 6 bases and J by 0 bases, with 4 bases between the two germline ends. Germline CDR1 and CDR2: MDHEN and SYDVKM. The CDR3 is made up of 12 amino acids. This chain's CDR3 is CASRTSTDTQYF. For the CDR3, the DNA is TGTGCCAGCAGAACTAGCACAGATACGCAGTATTTT.